The 20 T cell receptor beta chains reported below all come from one sample, sequenced in a study of cytomegalovirus exposure and HLA in healthy donors. Both 60 Vbeta primers and 13 Jbeta primers went into the PCR. Some clones are missing from TCRdb's copy, which holds only in-frame ones; the method was immunoSEQ multiplex PCR. This table lists about 54,000 clones. Sequencing input: PBMCs. These receptors were taken from a woman in her thirties or forties in good health and CMV-seronegative.

The chain employs TRBV30 and TRBJ1-2; TRBD1 might be the D (5 bases). Trimming removed 2 bases from V and 4 bases from J, with 11 bases in between. CDR3 length: 13 residues. Germline V lookup: CDR1 GTSNPN, CDR2 SVGIG (reference sequence). CDR3 sequence (DNA): TGTGCCTGGAGTCGGGGGAAACCCTATGGCTACACCTTC. Translated, it gives CAWSRGKPYGYTF.

The genes are TRBV5-1 and TRBJ2-2, with 7 nucleotides matching TRBD2. CDR1 and CDR2 (germline): SGHRS, YFSETQ. The V segment lost 0 bases and the J segment 5 bases; nucleotides outside the gene matches: 1. CDR3 length equals 14 residues. The chain's CDR3 is CASSLVLATGELFF. CDR3 nucleotide sequence: TGCGCCAGCAGCTTGGTACTAGCGACCGGGGAGCTGTTTTTT.

This clone shows up as medium-sized (0.01 to 0.1%) by frequency. The sample carries other DNA sequences with the same CDR3. The chain links TRBV19 to TRBJ1-1, with D possibly TRBD1 on 6 matching bases. From germline, CDR1 is LNHDA and CDR2 SQIVND (reference sequence). Between the trimmed V and J ends, which lost 2 bases and 1 base, there was a span of 8 bases. This CDR3 contains 14 residues. The CDR3 is CASSIRDKNTEAFF. CDR3 DNA sequence: TGTGCCAGTAGTATAAGGGACAAGAACACTGAAGCTTTCTTT.

V usage is TRBV9 and J usage is TRBJ1-6, with 9 bases matching TRBD1. The CDR3 totals 17 residues. Per the germline V gene, CDR1 is SGDLS and CDR2 is YYNGEE. Trimming removed 3 bases from V and 10 bases from J; junction bases left unmatched: 14. CDR3 in DNA: TGTGCCAGCAGCGATCCGGGACAGGGCGTTGAAGGATCACCCCTCCACTTT. Protein sequence: CASSDPGQGVEGSPLHF.

As regards this clone: The germline gene is not matched at one end of the junction; a read error may be the cause. The chain has TRBV5-1 and TRBJ2-5; 7 bases match TRBD1. The CDR3 consists of 14 residues. Germline CDR1 reads SGHRS; CDR2 reads YFSETQ. CDR3 residues: CASSLVQGIENQYF. CDR3 bases: TGCGCCAGCAGCTTGGTACAGGGGATAGAGAACCAGTACTTC.

This chain joins TRBV28 and TRBJ2-7; D gene unclear. CDR1 and CDR2 from the germline V gene are MDHEN and SYDVKM. Trimming shortened V by 2 bases and J by 2 bases, and 4 bases separated the two germline ends. The CDR3 is made up of 12 amino acids. The CDR3 DNA is TGTGCCAGCAGTTTACGTGCCTACGAGCAGTACTTC. Protein: CASSLRAYEQYF.

The V call is TRBV6-1, the J call TRBJ2-7, with D possibly matching TRBD2 (5 bases). Germline values: CDR1 MNHNS, CDR2 SASEGT. CDR3 length equals 15 residues. The V end was cut by 1 base, the J end by 0 bases, with 10 bases between. CDR3 amino acids: CASSEEWGVSYEQYF. The CDR3 DNA reads as TGTGCCAGCAGTGAAGAATGGGGAGTCTCCTACGAGCAGTACTTC.

The genes are TRBV5-4 and TRBJ2-5; D not certain. V was cut by 3 bases and J by 1 base, with 10 bases left in between. Germline V CDR1 and CDR2: SGHNT, YYREEE (reference sequence). The length of the CDR3 is 14 residues. CDR3 loop: CASSSPSVQETQYF. CDR3 nucleotides: TGTGCCAGCAGCTCTCCTTCGGTCCAAGAGACCCAGTACTTC.

V and J are TRBV15 and TRBJ2-1; TRBD2 aligns across 7 bases. Trimming took 1 base from V and 2 from J; bases not matched to a gene: 8. Looked up from germline, CDR1 is LNHNV and CDR2 is YYDKDF (reference sequence). This CDR3 has 17 amino acids. The CDR3 DNA reads TGTGCCACCAGCAGAGGTCGGGCTAGCGGAGCCTACAATGAGCAGTTCTTC. It is translated as CATSRGRASGAYNEQFF. The whole variable domain, remainder taken from reference TRBV15 and TRBJ2-1, is DAMVIQNPRYQVTQFGKPVTLSCSQTLNHNVMYWYQQKSSQAPKLLFHYYDKDFNNEADTPDNFQSRRPNTSFCFLDIRSPGLGDTAMYLCATSRGRASGAYNEQFFGPGTRLTVL.

The gene calls are TRBV2 and TRBJ2-7, with D possibly TRBD2 on 6 matching bases. The germline CDR1 and CDR2 sequences are SNHLY and FYNNEI. The CDR3 is made up of 13 amino acids. Trimming left V 5 bases short and J 5 bases short, with 13 bases between. The CDR3 here is CASSWKIADEQYF. CDR3 sequence (DNA): TGTGCCAGCAGTTGGAAAATAGCGGACGAGCAGTACTTC.

The V and J genes are TRBV28 and TRBJ1-6; 7 bases match TRBD1. The CDR3 sequence is 16 residues long. Germline loops: CDR1 MDHEN, CDR2 SYDVKM. V was pared by 5 bases and J by 0 bases, with 4 bases of the junction left unmatched. CDR3 in DNA: TGTGCCAGCAGTGGGACAGTCGTCTCCTATAATTCACCCCTCCACTTT. This encodes CASSGTVVSYNSPLHF.

The chain uses TRBV19 and TRBJ2-5; 9 nucleotides agree with TRBD1. Losses at the gene ends were 6 bases for V and 5 bases for J; bases not matched to a gene: 4. Germline V lookup: CDR1 LNHDA, CDR2 SQIVND (reference sequence). This CDR3 contains 13 residues. This CDR3 reads CASSTGTGETQYF. In DNA, the CDR3 is TGTGCCAGTAGCACCGGGACAGGGGAGACCCAGTACTTC.

The chain combines TRBV28 with TRBJ2-5; 11 positions agree with TRBD2. The J call is in doubt because the DNA end fits TRBJ2-7 better. The germline V gene encodes CDR1 MDHEN and CDR2 SYDVKM. This CDR3 region has 13 residues. CDR3 coding DNA: TGTGCCAGCAGTCTAGGGACTAGCGGCGAGCAGTACTTC. It specifies CASSLGTSGEQYF.

The chain uses TRBV6-5 and TRBJ1-6; 8 bases map to TRBD1. CDR3 length equals 15 residues. The V gene's germline CDR1 is MNHEY and CDR2 SVGAGI. V dropped 4 bases and J dropped 8; count of bases not matched to a gene: 7. The CDR3 DNA reads as TGTGCCAGCAGTTTTACCGGGACAGGAGATTCACCCCTCCACTTT. Its translation is CASSFTGTGDSPLHF.

The chain carries TRBV9 and TRBJ1-2; 9 bases agree with TRBD1. Per germline, CDR1 SGDLS and CDR2 YYNGEE. The CDR3 loop spans 15 amino acids. With 0 bases clipped from V and 8 bases from J, the junction kept 8 bases outside the gene matches. For the CDR3, the DNA is TGTGCCAGCAGCGTAGCTAACAGGGGGCAGTCGGGCTACACCTTC. It specifies CASSVANRGQSGYTF.

DNA of the CDR3: TGTGCCAGCTCACTTCGGACAGGGGCAAACACTGAAGCTTTCTTT. Translation: CASSLRTGANTEAFF. The chain joins TRBV18 to TRBJ1-1, with TRBD1 matching 9 bases. The V gene end was trimmed by 4 bases and the J gene end by 2 bases; junction bases not matched to a gene: 5. Germline V lookup: CDR1 KGHSH, CDR2 LQKENI. The CDR3 is 15 residues long.

The V and J genes are TRBV6-1 and TRBJ1-3, with D unclear. Between the trimmed V and J ends, which lost 4 bases and 4 bases, there was a span of 11 bases. The CDR3 is 14 residues long. From germline, CDR1 is MNHNS and CDR2 SASEGT. CDR3 residues: CASSGRARGNTIYF. The CDR3 DNA reads as TGTGCCAGCAGTGGGCGGGCGCGAGGAAACACCATATATTTT.

The V gene is TRBV6-1, the J gene TRBJ2-7; possibly TRBD2 for D (5 bases). Germline V gene sequence: CDR1 MNHNS, CDR2 SASEGT. The V end was cut by 4 bases, the J end by 7 bases, with 14 bases between. This CDR3 spans 13 amino acids. The CDR3 here is CASSVSTSGEQYF. CDR3 nucleotides: TGTGCCAGCAGTGTATCGACTTCGGGAGAGCAGTACTTC.

This sequence joins TRBV27 and TRBJ2-3, with 8 bases aligning to TRBD2. This CDR3 is 14 amino acids long. Looked up from germline, CDR1 is MNHEY and CDR2 is SMNVEV (reference sequence). J lost 7 bases, V lost 2 bases, and 5 bases had no gene match. In DNA form, the CDR3 reads TGTGCCAGCAGTTTAGGTACTAGCGGTTATACGCAGTATTTT. Translation: CASSLGTSGYTQYF.

The chain combines TRBV28 with TRBJ1-4; D is possibly TRBD1 (5 bases). Germline assignment: CDR1 MDHEN and CDR2 SYDVKM. CDR3 length equals 12 residues. Between the trimmed V and J ends, which lost 7 bases and 7 bases, there was a span of 10 bases. In DNA, the CDR3 is TGTGCCAGCAATAGACAGATTGAAAAACTGTTTTTT. Translated, it gives CASNRQIEKLFF.